These 26 T cell receptor beta chains were sequenced from one sample in a study of tumor and adjacent non-tumor tissue in lung cancer. No cell sorting was done before RNA was extracted from the tissue. The normal lung tissue was taken more than 3 cm from the tumor edge. Three rounds of nested PCR, following a modified ARM-PCR protocol, produced the TCRbeta library. TCRdb processed the multiplex PCR reads anew with MiXCR; each CDR3 protein has one entry. Found here are roughly 44,000 distinct CDR3 sequences, roughly 60% of them singletons; the top ten hold around a fifth. The sequenced material came from distant non-tumor lung tissue. These receptors were obtained from a woman aged 40 to 49 with non-small cell lung cancer.

For this clonotype: This may come from a read error, since a much larger clone is one base off. The rearrangement joins TRBV7-8 to TRBJ1-5, with TRBD1 matching over 8 bases. The germline CDR1 and CDR2 sequences are SGHVS and FQNEAQ. CDR3 size: 16 residues. This CDR3 reads CASSATTGTGNRPQHF. CDR3 DNA: TGTGCCAGCAGCGCGACTACCGGGACAGGCAATCGGCCCCAGCATTTT.

Concerning this clonotype itself: At one end the junction does not follow the germline gene, possibly because of a read error. J is TRBJ1-6 and V is TRBV11-2; D gene unclear. Germline CDR1 SGHAT, CDR2 FQNNGV. CDR3 length equals 15 residues. CDR3 sequence reads: CASSSGSSYNSALHF. CDR3 DNA: TGTGCCAGCAGCTCTGGTAGCTCCTATAATTCAGCCCTCCACTTT.

This clonotype was found a few times. The chain joins TRBV20-1 to TRBJ2-1; D is perhaps TRBD2 (6 bases). This CDR3 comprises 13 residues. With 4 bases removed from V and 7 bases from J, the gap between germline ends came to 14 bases. The germline CDR1 and CDR2 sequences are DFQATT and SNEGSKA (reference sequence). The CDR3 nucleotides read TGCAGTGCTAAAACTAGCCCCGGGAATGAGCAGTTCTTC. This sequence encodes CSAKTSPGNEQFF.

A remark on this clonotype: At one end the junction does not follow the germline gene, possibly because of a read error. The chain links TRBV4-1 to TRBJ2-6, with no clear D. Germline-derived CDR1 and CDR2 are MGHRA and YSYEKL. This CDR3 is 17 amino acids long. The CDR3 is CASSQVQFDSGANVLTF. CDR3 DNA sequence: TGTGCCAGCAGCCAAGTGCAGTTCGACTCCGGGGCCAACGTCCTGACTTTC.

This chain uses TRBV11-3 with TRBJ2-1, with TRBD2 matching 8 bases. Per germline, CDR1 SGHNT and CDR2 YENEEA. With 8 bases clipped from V and 9 bases from J, the junction kept 18 bases outside the gene matches. The CDR3 totals 16 residues. CDR3 in DNA: TGTGCCAGCGGTGATCCGGAACTAGCGGCCAACAGTGAGCAGTTCTTC. Translation: CASGDPELAANSEQFF.

A note on this clonotype: At one of its ends the junction is not consistent with the germline gene, which may arise from a read error. V is TRBV7-9 and J is TRBJ2-7; 7 bases fit TRBD1. This CDR3 contains 14 residues. CDR1 is SEHNR, CDR2 FQNEAQ, per germline (reference sequence). The CDR3 DNA reads as TGTTCCAGCAGCTTGACAGGGTGTACCTACGAGCAATACTTC. This translates into CSSSLTGCTYEQYF.

On this clonotype: No conserved phenylalanine or tryptophan ends this CDR3, so it is likely a read error. The J gene is TRBJ1-4, the V gene TRBV10-2, with D uncertain. The CDR3 totals 16 residues. Germline CDR1 reads WSHSY; CDR2 reads SAAADI. Trimming shortened V by 2 bases and J by 1 base, and 11 bases separated the two germline ends. This chain's CDR3 is CASSEDGSGTNEKLFV. The CDR3 coding sequence is TGCGCCAGCAGTGAGGATGGCAGTGGAACTAATGAAAAACTGTTTGTT.

As concerns this clonotype: The conserved closing phenylalanine or tryptophan is absent in this CDR3, likely reflecting a read error. The V gene is TRBV11-2, the J gene TRBJ2-7; D is undetermined. CDR3 size: 14 residues. Germline CDR1 and CDR2: SGHAT and FQNNGV. CDR3 nucleotides: TGTGCTTGCAGCTTAGTCTCAAACTCCTACGAGCAGTACTAC. Its protein product is CACSLVSNSYEQYY.

Note on this clonotype: The CDR3 end shows no conserved phenylalanine or tryptophan, and so a read error is likely. J is TRBJ2-1 and V is TRBV6-2 or TRBV6-3, with 11 bases matching TRBD2. The germline gives CDR1 MNHEY, CDR2 SVGEGT. The CDR3 is 16 residues long. The V gene end was trimmed by 6 bases and the J gene end by 5 bases; junction bases not matched to a gene: 9. The CDR3: CASRPLLAGDHNEQFS. In DNA, the CDR3 is TGTGCCAGCAGACCCCTACTAGCGGGGGATCACAATGAGCAGTTCTCT.

With respect to this clonotype: The junction differs from germline at one of its ends, possibly a read error. The chain carries TRBV5-6 and TRBJ1-1; TRBD1 matches at 8 bases. The germline CDR1 and CDR2 sequences are SGHDT and YYEEEE. The CDR3 runs to 12 residues. CDR3 loop: CTSSSTGVEVFF. The DNA of the CDR3 is TGTACAAGCAGCTCGACAGGGGTTGAAGTTTTCTTT.

Remarks on this clonotype: One end of the junction fails to match germline, which may point to a read error. The V gene is TRBV5-5, the J gene TRBJ1-2; D gene uncertain. The germline gives CDR1 SGHKS, CDR2 YYEKEE (reference sequence). The CDR3 length is 16 residues. The CDR3 is CASSLAHDSANYGYSF. The CDR3 DNA sequence: TGTGCCAGCAGCTTGGCCCATGACTCCGCTAACTATGGCTACAGCTTC.

J is TRBJ1-6 and V is TRBV11-2; TRBD1 is a possible D gene (5 bases). Germline CDR1 is SGHAT and CDR2 is FQNNGV. This CDR3 is 14 amino acids long. Deletions cut 5 bases from V and 8 bases from J, with 13 bases between. CDR3 DNA sequence: TGTGCCAGCAGCCTTGCTGGGGACTATTCACCCCTCCACTTT. It specifies CASSLAGDYSPLHF. Full variable domain (remainder filled in from reference TRBV11-2 and TRBJ1-6): EAGVAQSPRYKIIEKRQSVAFWCNPISGHATLYWYQQILGQGPKLLIQFQNNGVVDDSQLPKDRFSAERLKGVDSTLKIQPAKLEDSAVYLCASSLAGDYSPLHFGNGTRLTVT.

Ten or more counts support this clonotype. The gene calls are TRBV6-1 and TRBJ2-1, with D hard to call. The V end lost 1 base, the J end lost 2 bases, and 6 bases lay between the germline ends. The CDR3 is 14 residues long. Germline V gene lookup returns CDR1 MNHNS and CDR2 SASEGT. CDR3 in DNA: TGTGCCAGCAGTGAAGGGACCACCTACAATGAGCAGTTCTTC. Residues: CASSEGTTYNEQFF.

This clonotype was counted ten times or more. This chain links TRBV6-5 with TRBJ2-3; possibly TRBD2 for D (5 bases). Germline loops: CDR1 MNHEY, CDR2 SVGAGI. This CDR3 is 13 amino acids long. V was pared by 3 bases and J by 5 bases, with 9 bases between. The CDR3 spells CASSYSDRDTQYF. The CDR3 DNA sequence: TGTGCCAGCAGTTATAGCGACCGAGATACGCAGTATTTT.

This clonotype was seen once. J is TRBJ2-1 and V is TRBV4-1; 16 bases match TRBD2. V lost 4 bases to trimming and J lost 4 bases; unmatched junction nucleotides: 13. This CDR3 is built from 20 residues. The germline gives CDR1 MGHRA, CDR2 YSYEKL. The CDR3 sequence is CASSRTPGLAGGDVYNEQFF. The CDR3 DNA reads TGCGCCAGCAGCCGTACCCCGGGACTAGCGGGAGGGGATGTGTACAATGAGCAGTTCTTC.

The rearrangement joins TRBV10-3 to TRBJ2-5; 10 positions match TRBD2. Per germline, CDR1 ENHRY and CDR2 SYGVKD. The CDR3 spans 14 residues. Unmatched junction bases numbered 18, after V lost 9 bases and J lost 14 bases. The CDR3 nucleotides read TGTGCCATAAGACCTAGCGGGGGTGATGAGACCCTATACTTC. Translating gives CAIRPSGGDETLYF.

Details on this clonotype: A read error may produce the germline difference seen at one junction end. V gene TRBV11-2 combines with J gene TRBJ2-2, with D unclear. The CDR3 length is 13 residues. Germline assignment: CDR1 SGHAT and CDR2 FQNNGV. The CDR3 spells CAIISWATGELFF. CDR3 in DNA: TGCGCTATCATCTCCTGGGCGACCGGGGAGCTGTTTTTT.

The CDR3 sequence: CASSDRLSRGDAEAFF. The CDR3 nucleotides read TGTGCAAGCAGTGACCGACTCAGTAGGGGGGACGCTGAAGCTTTCTTT. The chain is built from TRBV24-1 and TRBJ1-1, with a weak D call TRBD1 (6 bases). CDR1 KGHDR and CDR2 SFDVKD come from the germline V gene. The CDR3 extends over 16 amino acids.

This clonotype came up a few times. One end of the junction fails to match germline, which may point to a read error. The chain carries TRBV28 and TRBJ2-1; 10 positions agree with TRBD2. From germline, CDR1 is MDHEN and CDR2 SYDVKM. CDR3 size: 16 residues. Here the CDR3 reads CASTSSSGSSYYEQFF. The CDR3 DNA follows: TGTGCCAGCACTTCATCTAGCGGGAGCTCCTACTATGAGCAGTTCTTC.

This clonotype is large (0.1 to 1%) by share. The chain combines TRBV10-2 with TRBJ2-2; 8 bases line up with TRBD2. CDR1 is WSHSY and CDR2 is SAAADI in the germline V gene. This CDR3 region has 14 residues. J gave up 7 bases and V 7 bases, and 8 bases lay outside the gene matches. The CDR3: CASNREGRSGELFF. The DNA of the CDR3 is TGCGCCAGCAACCGGGAGGGCCGGAGCGGGGAGCTGTTTTTT.

The chain uses TRBV11-2 and TRBJ2-3; D possibly corresponds to TRBD1 (5 bases). The CDR3 extends over 15 amino acids. Germline V gene data show CDR1 as SGHAT and CDR2 as FQNNGV. Trimming shortened V by 4 bases and J by 13 bases, and 24 bases separated the two germline ends. The chain's CDR3 is CASSSDRIDTDTEYF. The CDR3 bases are TGTGCCAGCAGCTCTGACCGGATAGACACGGACACGGAGTATTTT. Full variable domain (remainder filled in from reference TRBV11-2 and TRBJ2-3): EAGVAQSPRYKIIEKRQSVAFWCNPISGHATLYWYQQILGQGPKLLIQFQNNGVVDDSQLPKDRFSAERLKGVDSTLKIQPAKLEDSAVYLCASSSDRIDTDTEYFGPGTRLTVL.

Many counts were recorded for this clonotype. This rearrangement joins TRBV14 to TRBJ2-2; TRBD2 is a possible D gene (5 bases). The V end lost 4 bases, the J end lost 1 base, and 7 bases lay between the germline ends. The CDR3 runs 14 residues. Germline V CDR1 and CDR2: SGHDN, FVKESK. The CDR3: CASSPAVNTGELFF. The CDR3 region has the DNA TGTGCCAGCAGCCCAGCGGTGAACACCGGGGAGCTGTTTTTT.

Comment on this clonotype: A much larger clone lies one base from this, so it may be a read error. The genes are TRBV28 and TRBJ2-7; perhaps TRBD1 as D (6 bases). Germline V CDR1 and CDR2: MDHEN, SYDVKM. The CDR3 extends over 13 amino acids. The CDR3 is CAISPGQPYEQYF. Written as DNA, the CDR3 is TGTGCCATCAGTCCAGGACAGCCCTACGAGCAGTACTTC. Complete variable domain (other parts from reference TRBV28 and TRBJ2-7): DVKVTQSSRYLVKRTGEKVFLECVQDMDHENMFWYRQDPGLGLRLIYFSYDVKMKEKGDIPEGYSVSREKKERFSLILESASTNQTSMYLCAISPGQPYEQYFGPGTRLTVT.

Ten or more counts support this clonotype. The V and J genes are TRBV12-3 or TRBV12-4 and TRBJ1-5, with D maybe TRBD1 (6 bases). This CDR3 has 13 residues. Trimming took 6 bases from V and 3 from J, leaving 9 bases between them. The CDR3 protein is CASSGQTNQPQHF. The CDR3 DNA reads TGTGCCAGCAGCGGACAGACCAATCAGCCCCAGCATTTT.

This clonotype was seen ten or more times. V usage is TRBV4-1 and J usage is TRBJ2-3; possibly TRBD1 or TRBD2 for D (5 bases each). V lost 3 bases and J 2 bases, leaving 12 bases between the germline ends. This CDR3 comprises 15 residues. The germline V gene has CDR1 MGHRA and CDR2 YSYEKL. The CDR3 nucleotides read TGCGCCAGCAGCCAGACCGGGACGGTCACAGATACGCAGTATTTT. Residues: CASSQTGTVTDTQYF.

Comments on this clonotype: A much larger clone differs by one base, so this may be a read error. The V gene is TRBV20-1, the J gene TRBJ2-7, with TRBD2 as a possible D gene (6 bases). The CDR3 consists of 14 residues. Germline lookup yields CDR1 DFQATT and CDR2 SNEGSKA (reference sequence). The chain's CDR3 is CSARDRDFNYEKYF. DNA for the CDR3: TGCAGTGCTAGGGACCGGGACTTCAACTACGAGAAGTACTTC.